The source of this T cell receptor beta chain is a study of low-dose radiotherapy and immunotherapy resistance in tumors. Study information: With 1 Gy per fraction every two weeks, Cohort 2 accumulated 13 Gy across 26 weeks. Patients were treated with intravenous nivolumab at 240 mg every two weeks and were also dosed with ipilimumab at 1 mg/kg every six weeks.

cDNA synthesis used a TRAV/TRBV-specific primer set for both chains. TCR amplification used approximately 19 PCR cycles, a constant-region primer and a V-primer adapter. TCRdb re-analysed the reads in MiXCR, keeping a single row per CDR3 protein. The sample lists approximately 100,000 distinct CDR3 sequences, around 20% occurring once. As to time point: after trial treatment. Treatment meaning: LDRT plus nivolumab, ipilimumab, low-dose cyclophosphamide and aspirin (RACIN trial). Donors were dosed with nivolumab and ipilimumab; they also received aspirin, low-dose cyclophosphamide and low-dose radiotherapy. The CDR3 is made up of 15 amino acids. Trimming removed 0 bases at V and 0 bases at J, with 3 bases between. Germline V lookup: CDR1 WNHNN, CDR2 SYGVQD (reference sequence). This clonotype was counted at least ten times.

The sequence was obtained from a male donor with prostate cancer. Sequenced material: PBMCs, taken after low-dose radiotherapy plus immunotherapy. V usage is TRBV10-1 and J usage is TRBJ2-6; the D is unclear. The CDR3 DNA is TGCGCCAGCAGTGAGTCGAACTCTGGGGCCAACGTCCTGACTTTC. This translates into CASSESNSGANVLTF.